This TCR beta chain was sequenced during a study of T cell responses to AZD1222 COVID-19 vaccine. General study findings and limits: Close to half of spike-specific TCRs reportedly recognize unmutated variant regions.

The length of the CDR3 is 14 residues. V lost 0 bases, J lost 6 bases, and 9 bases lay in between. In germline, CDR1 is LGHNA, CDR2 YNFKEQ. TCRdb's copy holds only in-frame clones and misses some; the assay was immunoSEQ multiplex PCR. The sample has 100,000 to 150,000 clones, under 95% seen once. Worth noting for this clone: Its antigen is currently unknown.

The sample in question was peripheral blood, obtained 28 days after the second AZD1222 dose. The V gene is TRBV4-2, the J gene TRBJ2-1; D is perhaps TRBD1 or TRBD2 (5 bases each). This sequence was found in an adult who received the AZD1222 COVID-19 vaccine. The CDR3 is CASSQDGTSNEQFF. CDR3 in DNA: TGTGCCAGCAGCCAAGATGGGACCTCCAATGAGCAGTTCTTC.